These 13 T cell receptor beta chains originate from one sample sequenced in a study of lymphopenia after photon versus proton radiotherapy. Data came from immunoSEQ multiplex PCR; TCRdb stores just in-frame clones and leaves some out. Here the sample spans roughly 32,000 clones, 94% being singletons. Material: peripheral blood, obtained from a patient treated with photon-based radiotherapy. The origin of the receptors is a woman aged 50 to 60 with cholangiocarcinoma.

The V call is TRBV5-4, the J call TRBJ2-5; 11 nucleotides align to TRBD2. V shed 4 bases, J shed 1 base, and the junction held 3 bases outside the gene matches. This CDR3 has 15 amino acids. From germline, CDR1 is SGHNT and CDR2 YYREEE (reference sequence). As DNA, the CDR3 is TGTGCCAGCAGCCCTAGCGGGGGGATCCAAGAGACCCAGTACTTC. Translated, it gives CASSPSGGIQETQYF.

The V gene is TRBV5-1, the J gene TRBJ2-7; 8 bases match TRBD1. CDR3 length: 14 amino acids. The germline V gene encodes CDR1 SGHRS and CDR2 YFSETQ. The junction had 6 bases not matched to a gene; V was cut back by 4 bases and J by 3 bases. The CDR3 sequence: CASSPDRGGYEQYF. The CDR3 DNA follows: TGCGCCAGCAGCCCAGACAGGGGCGGCTACGAGCAGTACTTC.

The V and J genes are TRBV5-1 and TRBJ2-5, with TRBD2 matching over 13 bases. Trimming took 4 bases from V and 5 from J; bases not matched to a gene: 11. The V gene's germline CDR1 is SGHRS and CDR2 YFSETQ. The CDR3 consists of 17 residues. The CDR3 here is CASSQTSGGAAQETQYF. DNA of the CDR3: TGCGCCAGCAGCCAAACTAGCGGGGGGGCGGCTCAGGAGACCCAGTACTTC.

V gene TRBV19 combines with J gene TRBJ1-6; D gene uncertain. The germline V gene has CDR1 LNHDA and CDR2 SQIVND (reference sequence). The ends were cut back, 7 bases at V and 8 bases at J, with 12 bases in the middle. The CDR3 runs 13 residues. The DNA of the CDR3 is TGTGCCAGTAAGATTAGGAGGGATTCACCCCTCCACTTT. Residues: CASKIRRDSPLHF.

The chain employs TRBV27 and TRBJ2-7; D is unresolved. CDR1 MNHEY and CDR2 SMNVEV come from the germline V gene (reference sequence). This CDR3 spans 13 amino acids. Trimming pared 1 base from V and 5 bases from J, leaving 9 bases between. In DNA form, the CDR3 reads TGTGCCAGCAGTTTATGGGCCGGGCACGAGCAGTACTTC. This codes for CASSLWAGHEQYF.

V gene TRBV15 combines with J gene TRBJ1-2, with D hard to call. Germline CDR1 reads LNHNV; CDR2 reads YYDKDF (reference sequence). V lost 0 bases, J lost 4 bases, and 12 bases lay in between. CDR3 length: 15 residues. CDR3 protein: CATSRDYASFYGYTF. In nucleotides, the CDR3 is TGTGCCACCAGCAGAGATTATGCCAGCTTCTATGGCTACACCTTC.

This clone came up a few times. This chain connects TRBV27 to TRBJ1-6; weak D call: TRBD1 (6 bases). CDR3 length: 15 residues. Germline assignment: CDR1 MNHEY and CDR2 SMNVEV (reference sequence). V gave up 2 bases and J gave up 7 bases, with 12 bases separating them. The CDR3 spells CASSLPQGRNSPLHF. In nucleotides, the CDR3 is TGTGCCAGCAGTTTACCCCAGGGGAGGAATTCACCCCTCCACTTT.

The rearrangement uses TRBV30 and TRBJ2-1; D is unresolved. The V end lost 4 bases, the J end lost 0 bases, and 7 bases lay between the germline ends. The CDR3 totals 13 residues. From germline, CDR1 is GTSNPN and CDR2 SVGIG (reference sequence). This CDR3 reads CAWTWSSYNEQFF. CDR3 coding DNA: TGTGCCTGGACTTGGAGCTCCTACAATGAGCAGTTCTTC.

DNA of the CDR3: TGCGCCAGCAGCCCCGGCGGGGGTCTTCCCACAGATACGCAGTATTTT. Its protein is CASSPGGGLPTDTQYF. V is TRBV5-1 and J is TRBJ2-3; 7 nucleotides agree with TRBD2. CDR1 and CDR2 from the germline V gene are SGHRS and YFSETQ. Losses at the gene ends were 4 bases for V and 2 bases for J; bases not matched to a gene: 10. The CDR3 loop spans 16 amino acids.

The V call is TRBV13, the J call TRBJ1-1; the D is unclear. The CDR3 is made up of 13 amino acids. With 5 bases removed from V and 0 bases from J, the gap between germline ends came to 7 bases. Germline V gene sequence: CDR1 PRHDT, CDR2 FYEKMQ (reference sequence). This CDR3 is CASSADMNTEAFF. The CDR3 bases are TGTGCCAGCAGCGCAGACATGAACACTGAAGCTTTCTTT.

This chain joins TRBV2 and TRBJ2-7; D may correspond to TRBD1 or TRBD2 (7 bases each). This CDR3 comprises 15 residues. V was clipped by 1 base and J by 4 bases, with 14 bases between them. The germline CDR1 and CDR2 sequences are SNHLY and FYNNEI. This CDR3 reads CASSEVGQGGYEQYF. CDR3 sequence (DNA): TGTGCCAGCAGTGAAGTTGGGCAGGGGGGGTACGAGCAGTACTTC.

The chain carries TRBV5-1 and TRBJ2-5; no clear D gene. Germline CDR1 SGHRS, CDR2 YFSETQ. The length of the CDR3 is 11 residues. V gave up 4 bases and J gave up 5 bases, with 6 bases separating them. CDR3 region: CASSEEETQYF. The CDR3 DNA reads TGCGCCAGCAGCGAAGAGGAGACCCAGTACTTC.

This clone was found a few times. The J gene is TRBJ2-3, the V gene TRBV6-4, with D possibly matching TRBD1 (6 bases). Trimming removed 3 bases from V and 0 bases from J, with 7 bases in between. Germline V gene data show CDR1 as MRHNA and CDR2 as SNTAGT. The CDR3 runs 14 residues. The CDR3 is CASSETGSTDTQYF. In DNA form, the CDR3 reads TGTGCCAGCAGTGAGACAGGTAGCACAGATACGCAGTATTTT.